What follows describes a single T cell receptor (beta chain). What antigen it recognizes has not been identified. A much more abundant neighbour one base away suggests this may be a read error. This sample was included in a study of blood T cells in healthy people across ages (dated by TCRdb to 2014 to 2015). In the study overall: In model experiments, template switching captured about one uniquely barcoded TCR beta cDNA molecule for every two T cells. To avoid experimental bias, donors of different ages were spread randomly across the sequencing lanes. The donors were divided into four age groups: young (average about 16 years), middle-aged (approximately 41), aged (about 60) and long-lived (roughly 82). Using the same blood draw, the study looked at two additional independent replicas of 1 million unique cDNA reads for two donors, one aged 18 to 30 and the other aged 80 or older. Age-related changes in TCR beta repertoire diversity were measured in the study by deep sequencing normalized with unique cDNA molecular identifiers.

Systemically healthy Caucasian individuals from Russia, some 36 in total and aged about 6 to 95 years, were included as donors. Each donor gave approximately 9.3 milliliters of peripheral blood, collected into EDTA-treated Vacutainer tubes. Ficoll-Paque density-gradient centrifugation was used to isolate PBMCs, with at least 6 million per sample. Trizol reagent was used to extract total RNA from PBMCs, with at least 6 micrograms per sample. The percentages of naive CD45RAhigh/CD27high T cells were determined by flow cytometry on a PBMC aliquot from every donor. The CDR3 measures 14 amino acids from cysteine to phenylalanine. Left in the record is the CDR3 DNA by itself, 42 bases read in frame from the first base. CDR1 is given as MDHEN and CDR2 as SYDVKM, both from the germline V gene. What the research found in general, with its limitations: Bulk unsorted PBMC profiling prevented conclusive comparison of naive and antigen-experienced compartments. The long-lived group showed more naive CD4+ T cells, fewer expanded clones and increased TCR diversity than the aged group, suggesting age selection. Observed TCR beta diversity per million T cells fell roughly linearly with age, and a significant reduction was already apparent by age about 38. Donor CMV infection status was unknown, potentially confounding age-related changes in expanded clonotypes. Estimates of total diversity based on one million sequenced T cells were regarded as lower bounds and as underestimates. A strong correlation was found between observed TCR beta diversity and the percentage of naive T cells measured by flow cytometry.

Libraries were built with 5' RACE. The sample was run on an Illumina HiSeq 2500. A second PCR of about 7 to 12 cycles was performed with a sample-barcoded 5' primer and a J-beta primer mix. A unique molecular identifier was introduced onto each TCR beta cDNA molecule by a template-switch 5' adaptor carrying 12 random nucleotides. At least 2.5 million CDR3-containing paired-end reads were obtained from each sample. First-strand cDNA was synthesized from all RNA with the Mint cDNA synthesis kit, primed by a TRBC-specific oligonucleotide. Following uracil-DNA glycosylase treatment, all cDNA underwent a first 18-cycle PCR with the universal primers M1SS and BC2_uni_R. As for the original processing: Normalization of each sample was performed by random selection of 1 million high-quality reads, each carrying a distinct molecular identifier. Reads with shared molecular identifiers were discarded instead of being binned into consensus sequences. MiTCR, run with a Q25 quality threshold and the strictest error-elimination algorithm, handled CDR3 identification, clonotype clustering and error correction. A nonparametric unseen species model with Euler transformation was used to estimate lower-bound total TCR beta diversity. The public reads were reprocessed in TCRdb via fastp at Q25 and MiXCR, keeping in-frame beta chains. Every CDR3 protein is listed once, alongside the most common genes and DNA of its rows. The V and J calls were not made by the authors but by TCRdb's processing. The sample table lists about 720,000 distinct CDR3 sequences, about 20% of them with a count of one. The leading ten clones occupy 22% of the sample.

This clonotype originated in a man between 70 and 80 years old in good health. The chain was built from TRBV28 and TRBJ2-5; the central 7 bases match TRBD2. Input material: blood. The nucleotide sequence is given as TGTGCCAGCAGTCAAGGGAGGGAGGTGAGAGAGCAGTGCTTC. Translated, it reads CASSQGREVREQCF.